The clone carrying this T cell receptor (beta chain) was detected once. Its antigen is unidentified. Trimming left V 8 bases short and J 5 bases short, with 15 bases between. The CDR3 is 12 residues long. Germline-derived CDR1 and CDR2 are SQVTM and ANQGSEA. The PCR used 60 Vbeta and 13 Jbeta primers. Generated by immunoSEQ multiplex PCR, the TCRdb table keeps only in-frame clones and is missing some. The sample consists of 70,000 to 90,000 clones, under 80% of them appearing once. This specimen belongs to a study of cytomegalovirus exposure and HLA in healthy donors. Overall study results and limits: There were some V segments, including TRBV6-2 and TRBV6-3, excluded as indistinguishable. Most likely, a cluster of highly shared sequence variants arose as a sequencing artifact.

The chain employs TRBV29-1 and TRBJ1-1; tentative D call: TRBD1 (5 bases). Sequenced sample: PBMCs. The receptor was derived from a male donor in good health and CMV-seropositive. CDR3 in DNA: TGCAGCATACCAGGGATTGGGACTGAAGCTTTCTTT. Its translation is CSIPGIGTEAFF.